This TCR beta chain was observed in a study of cytomegalovirus exposure and HLA in healthy donors. Overall study findings and caveats: Rarity characterized most TCR sequences, yet some public TCRs appeared in many donors. Another analysis was done later, and it associated approximately 15,000 TCR beta sequences with HLA alleles at 0.05 false discovery rate. Exclusion as indistinguishable affected some V segments, including TRBV6-2 and TRBV6-3.

Trimming took off 5 bases at V and 5 bases at J, with 8 bases between the two ends. The CDR3 totals 12 residues. CDR1 and CDR2 (germline): SGHTA, FQGNSA. PCR employed 60 Vbeta and 13 Jbeta primers. Method: immunoSEQ multiplex PCR; TCRdb's copy keeps in-frame clones and lacks some. The sample lists fewer than 110,000 clones, more than 70% seen once, with approximately 3.9% in the top ten. Regarding this clone: As yet, its antigen is unknown.

Material for sequencing was PBMCs. The sequence was collected from a man aged 25-40 years in good health and CMV-seronegative. The V and J genes are TRBV7-2 and TRBJ2-3, with D unclear. CDR3 amino acids: CASSKPRDTQYF. As DNA, the CDR3 is TGTGCCAGCAGCAAACCGAGAGATACGCAGTATTTT.